Listed here are 14 T cell receptor beta chains from one sample, sequenced in a study of blood T cell repertoires in COVID-19 (dated by TCRdb to between 2020 and 2021). Library method: the immunoSEQ multiplex PCR assay. TCRdb mirrors the immuneACCESS table, restricted to in-frame sequences. Some clones are absent from its copies; in checked studies, under half trace to an unresolved V gene, and the reason for the others is unknown. Recorded for this sample are some 190,000 clones; roughly 87% of them occurred a single time. In total, the top ten clones hold over 2% of the sample. Input material: PBMCs or T cells enriched from blood (not recorded which). Every receptor here comes from a woman in her forties with acute COVID-19.

The rearrangement joins TRBV14 to TRBJ2-4; 9 nucleotides match TRBD1. Germline V gene sequence: CDR1 SGHDN, CDR2 FVKESK. Trimming cost V 4 bases and J 8 bases; bases outside gene matches: 15. The CDR3 length is 17 residues. CDR3 DNA: TGTGCCAGCAGCCTACAGGGACAGGGAGGGAGCAGGGACATTCAGTACTTC. Its protein product is CASSLQGQGGSRDIQYF.

This CDR3 reads CASSLRLGGAANTGELFF. The CDR3 nucleotides read TGTGCCAGCAGCTTAAGACTTGGCGGGGCGGCGAACACCGGGGAGCTGTTTTTT. The chain joins TRBV13 to TRBJ2-2, with D perhaps matching TRBD2 (6 bases). V dropped 2 bases and J dropped 0 bases, with 16 bases sitting between them. There are 18 residues in the CDR3. From germline, CDR1 is PRHDT and CDR2 FYEKMQ (reference sequence).

This clone came up a few times. V is TRBV2 and J is TRBJ1-1, with a tentative D call TRBD1 (6 bases). Germline V gene sequence: CDR1 SNHLY, CDR2 FYNNEI. CDR3 length: 14 amino acids. V was pared by 6 bases and J by 4 bases, with 15 bases between. The CDR3 here is CASRGTGLGTEAFF. DNA of the CDR3: TGTGCCAGCAGAGGTACAGGGCTTGGCACTGAAGCTTTCTTT.

This clone was observed a few times. The CDR3, as DNA: TGTGCCAGCTCACCACAGGGGGCTGGGGCCAACGTCCTGACTTTC. It encodes CASSPQGAGANVLTF. The chain recombines TRBV18 with TRBJ2-6, with a weak D call TRBD1 (6 bases). The ends were cut back, 1 base at V and 2 bases at J, with 6 bases in the middle. Germline V lookup: CDR1 KGHSH, CDR2 LQKENI. This CDR3 is 15 amino acids long.

The genes are TRBV9 and TRBJ2-7; D uncertain. The CDR3 consists of 16 residues. The V gene lost 1 base and the J gene lost 1 base, with 15 bases spanning the gap. Looked up from germline, CDR1 is SGDLS and CDR2 is YYNGEE. The CDR3 nucleotides are TGTGCCAGCAGCGTAACTGACACGTACCTTTCCTACGAGCAGTACTTC. Its translation: CASSVTDTYLSYEQYF.

The V and J genes are TRBV27 and TRBJ1-5; TRBD1 is a possible D gene (6 bases). V shed 3 bases and J shed 4 bases, with 10 bases lying between them. The CDR3 is 14 amino acids. Germline V CDR1 and CDR2: MNHEY, SMNVEV (reference sequence). The CDR3 bases are TGTGCCAGCAGTTTTCGGGGGGCAAATCAGCCCCAGCATTTT. It codes for CASSFRGANQPQHF.

This chain joins TRBV6-4 and TRBJ2-1; 12 positions match TRBD2. Losses at the gene ends were 5 bases for V and 12 bases for J; bases not matched to a gene: 5. The CDR3 spans 13 residues. The germline V gene has CDR1 MRHNA and CDR2 SNTAGT. CDR3 bases: TGTGCCAGCAGTCGACTAGCGGGAGAGAGGCAGTTCTTC. Translation gives CASSRLAGERQFF.

This clone was observed once. Written as DNA, the CDR3 is TGTGCCACCCGTACGACAGGGGAGGTTTCAAATGAAAAACTGTTTTTT. This codes for CATRTTGEVSNEKLFF. The chain is built from TRBV11-2 and TRBJ1-4; the match to TRBD1 covers 8 bases. With V trimmed by 10 bases and J by 5 bases, 15 bases remained unmatched. This CDR3 spans 16 amino acids. The V gene's germline CDR1 is SGHAT and CDR2 FQNNGV.

The sample holds one count of this clone. This rearrangement joins TRBV19 to TRBJ2-5, with 7 positions matching TRBD1. This CDR3 has 16 amino acids. Germline V gene sequence: CDR1 LNHDA, CDR2 SQIVND (reference sequence). V was pared by 1 base and J by 1 base, with 6 bases of the junction left unmatched. CDR3 protein: CASSIGTGGSQETQYF. Written as DNA, the CDR3 is TGTGCCAGTAGTATAGGGACAGGAGGCTCCCAAGAGACCCAGTACTTC.

This rearrangement joins TRBV4-2 to TRBJ2-1; TRBD2 is a possible D gene (5 bases). The CDR3 runs 16 residues. Trimming cost V 1 base and J 5 bases, with 15 bases left between them. Germline assignment: CDR1 LGHNA and CDR2 YNFKEQ. The CDR3 protein is CASSQAWSSRNNEQFF. CDR3 DNA: TGTGCCAGCAGCCAAGCCTGGTCTAGCCGTAACAATGAGCAGTTCTTC.

The rearrangement joins TRBV5-1 to TRBJ2-1, with 11 bases lining up with TRBD2. CDR3 length: 16 residues. CDR1 is SGHRS, CDR2 YFSETQ, per germline. V was clipped by 2 bases and J by 7 bases; unmatched bases: 8. CDR3 in amino acids: CASSFGGLAGGNEQFF. CDR3 coding DNA: TGCGCCAGCAGCTTTGGAGGATTAGCGGGAGGGAATGAGCAGTTCTTC.

As for this clone: In the same sample, other DNA sequences code for this CDR3. This chain connects TRBV20-1 to TRBJ1-2; D ambiguous. The CDR3 has 10 amino acids. V lost 5 bases and J 6 bases, leaving 7 bases between the germline ends. Looked up from germline, CDR1 is DFQATT and CDR2 is SNEGSKA (reference sequence). CDR3 residues: CSAREDGYTF. The CDR3, as DNA: TGCAGTGCTCGGGAGGATGGCTACACCTTC.

J is TRBJ1-4 and V is TRBV2; 10 positions agree with TRBD1. Unmatched junction bases numbered 6, after V lost 6 bases and J lost 8 bases. In germline, CDR1 is SNHLY, CDR2 FYNNEI. The CDR3 extends over 14 amino acids. The CDR3 DNA is TGTGCCAGCAGGACCGGGACAGGGGACGAAAAACTGTTTTTT. Its translation is CASRTGTGDEKLFF.

J is TRBJ2-7 and V is TRBV7-2, with 7 bases identical to TRBD1. The CDR3 length is 14 residues. The V gene end was trimmed by 6 bases and the J gene end by 1 base; junction bases not matched to a gene: 6. In germline, CDR1 is SGHTA, CDR2 FQGNSA. CDR3 sequence reads: CASRTSGGSYEQYF. The CDR3 coding sequence is TGTGCCAGCAGAACATCAGGGGGATCCTACGAGCAGTACTTC.